This TCR beta chain derives from a study of brain T cells in children with intractable seizures. General study findings and limits: Absence of clones before surgery may stem from lower sequencing depth.

About this clone itself: Antigen: not known.

Germline CDR1 reads SGHNT; CDR2 reads YYREEE (reference sequence). Between the trimmed V and J ends, which lost 5 bases and 4 bases, there was a span of 20 bases. CDR3 size: 16 residues. Profiled with immunoSEQ multiplex PCR; TCRdb holds only in-frame clones, not every one. The table shows 340,000 or so clones, with over 85% occurring only once. Time point here: blood from clinic visit 5 months post-surgery; TSC patient then seizure free. The sample consisted of peripheral blood, taken about 5 months after surgery. This TCR was recovered from a boy less than two years old with tuberous sclerosis and intractable seizures. The chain recombines TRBV5-4 with TRBJ2-3; a weak D match, TRBD2 (6 bases). This CDR3 reads CASRFLSGGSADTQYF. CDR3 sequence (DNA): TGTGCCAGCAGGTTTTTATCCGGAGGGAGTGCAGATACGCAGTATTTT.